One and the same sample provided the 30 T cell receptor beta chains below, sequenced in a study of control samples from healthy donors and cancer patients. Profiled with immunoSEQ multiplex PCR; TCRdb holds only in-frame clones, not every one. The sample shows approximately 90,000 clones, approximately 93% of them seen only once. Sequencing was carried out using blood. These receptors were obtained from a woman under 40 in good health.

V gene TRBV11-2 combines with J gene TRBJ2-5, with TRBD1 as a possible D gene (5 bases). Germline loops: CDR1 SGHAT, CDR2 FQNNGV. This CDR3 region has 15 residues. The V end was cut by 1 base, the J end by 4 bases, with 13 bases between. CDR3 residues: CASSLGGALGETQYF. In nucleotides, the CDR3 is TGTGCCAGCAGCTTAGGTGGGGCGCTGGGAGAGACCCAGTACTTC.

The chain recombines TRBV30 with TRBJ1-2; TRBD1 aligns across 7 bases. V was clipped by 3 bases and J by 7 bases; unmatched bases: 8. CDR3 size: 13 residues. Germline V gene lookup returns CDR1 GTSNPN and CDR2 SVGIG (reference sequence). The CDR3 loop is CAWRSTGEVGYTF. The CDR3 nucleotides read TGTGCCTGGAGGTCAACAGGGGAGGTTGGCTACACCTTC.

The chain recombines TRBV7-2 with TRBJ1-5; 7 nucleotides agree with TRBD1. From germline, CDR1 is SGHTA and CDR2 FQGNSA. This CDR3 has 13 residues. V lost 4 bases and J lost 5; bases outside the gene matches: 2. The CDR3 loop is CASSYQGDQPQHF. In nucleotides, the CDR3 is TGTGCCAGCAGCTACCAGGGGGATCAGCCCCAGCATTTT.

This sequence joins TRBV28 and TRBJ1-1, with a possible D match to TRBD1 (5 bases). Between the trimmed V and J ends, which lost 4 bases and 8 bases, there was a span of 8 bases. Germline V gene data show CDR1 as MDHEN and CDR2 as SYDVKM. The length of the CDR3 is 11 residues. CDR3 coding DNA: TGTGCCAGCAGTTGGGACGGAGAAGCTTTCTTT. Protein: CASSWDGEAFF.

In the case of this clone: At one end the junction does not follow the germline gene, possibly because of a read error. The chain joins TRBV29-1 to TRBJ1-2; the D gene is possibly TRBD1 (6 bases). The CDR3 length is 14 residues. Germline CDR1 SQVTM, CDR2 ANQGSEA. CDR3 bases: TGCAGCGTTGTTTCTGGACAGACTAAATATGGCTACACCTTC. This sequence encodes CSVVSGQTKYGYTF.

This clone was found once. The chain joins TRBV6-2 or TRBV6-3 to TRBJ2-7; 14 bases agree with TRBD2. In germline, CDR1 is MNHEY, CDR2 SVGEGT. With 6 bases clipped from V and 7 bases from J, the junction kept 8 bases outside the gene matches. This CDR3 is 15 amino acids long. CDR3 in DNA: TGTGCCAGCAGCGAGGGACTAGCGGGAGTGGATGAGCAGTACTTC. As protein: CASSEGLAGVDEQYF.

V gene TRBV10-3 combines with J gene TRBJ2-7, with D perhaps matching TRBD2 (6 bases). Germline V gene lookup returns CDR1 ENHRY and CDR2 SYGVKD. V was pared by 8 bases and J by 2 bases, with 7 bases between. There are 11 residues in the CDR3. The CDR3 region has the DNA TGTGCCATCCGGGAGCCCTACGAGCAGTACTTC. Encoded protein: CAIREPYEQYF.

This clone was picked up one time. In DNA form, the CDR3 reads TGTGCCAGCAGTGGTTTCGGACTAGACCGAGATACGCAGTATTTT. This codes for CASSGFGLDRDTQYF. The V gene is TRBV7-9, the J gene TRBJ2-3; 7 bases match TRBD2. CDR1 is SEHNR and CDR2 is FQNEAQ in the germline V gene (reference sequence). Unmatched junction bases numbered 11, after V lost 6 bases and J lost 5 bases. CDR3 length: 15 amino acids. The full variable domain, completed using reference TRBV7-9 and TRBJ2-3, is DTGVSQNPRHKITKRGQNVTFRCDPISEHNRLYWYRQTLGQGPEFLTYFQNEAQLEKSRLLSDRFSAERPKGSFSTLEIQRTEQGDSAMYLCASSGFGLDRDTQYFGPGTRLTVL.

The CDR3 sequence is CASSATSGNRNEQFF. In DNA form, the CDR3 reads TGTGCCAGCAGCGCGACTAGCGGGAATAGGAATGAGCAGTTCTTC. The J gene is TRBJ2-1, the V gene TRBV2; 11 bases fit TRBD2. The CDR3 extends over 15 amino acids. Trimming at V came to 6 bases and at J to 7 bases, leaving 8 bases not matched to a gene. Germline lookup yields CDR1 SNHLY and CDR2 FYNNEI.

The genes are TRBV12-3 or TRBV12-4 and TRBJ1-5; the D is unclear. Trimming pared 6 bases from V and 4 bases from J, leaving 10 bases between. This CDR3 has 13 residues. The CDR3 sequence is CASRLNGNQPQHF. DNA for the CDR3: TGTGCCAGCAGGTTGAACGGAAATCAGCCCCAGCATTTT.

The chain has TRBV5-1 and TRBJ2-1, with TRBD2 matching over 8 bases. CDR1 is SGHRS, CDR2 YFSETQ, per germline. The CDR3 covers 16 residues. V was pared by 5 bases and J by 0 bases, with 7 bases of the junction left unmatched. The CDR3 is CASRSTSGSSYNEQFF. CDR3 coding DNA: TGCGCCAGCAGGTCTACTAGCGGTAGCTCCTACAATGAGCAGTTCTTC. The full variable domain, rest sourced from reference TRBV5-1 and TRBJ2-1, is KAGVTQTPRYLIKTRGQQVTLSCSPISGHRSVSWYQQTPGQGLQFLFEYFSETQRNKGNFPGRFSGRQFSNSRSEMNVSTLELGDSALYLCASRSTSGSSYNEQFFGPGTRLTVL.

The J gene is TRBJ2-5, the V gene TRBV4-1, with 12 bases aligning to TRBD2. This CDR3 contains 16 residues. V dropped 3 bases and J dropped 4; count of bases not matched to a gene: 6. Germline V gene sequence: CDR1 MGHRA, CDR2 YSYEKL. The chain's CDR3 is CASSHKPGLAGETQYF. The CDR3 DNA follows: TGCGCCAGCAGCCACAAACCGGGACTAGCGGGAGAGACCCAGTACTTC.

CDR3 loop: CASSQSQFRQANTGELFF. In nucleotides, the CDR3 is TGCGCCAGCAGTCAATCTCAGTTCCGGCAGGCGAACACCGGGGAGCTGTTTTTT. The J gene is TRBJ2-2, the V gene TRBV23-1; the D is unclear. TRBV23-1 has ORF status, its function being uncertain. Between the trimmed V and J ends, which lost 0 bases and 0 bases, there was a span of 14 bases. CDR3 length: 18 residues.

This clone showed up just once. This chain connects TRBV7-8 to TRBJ1-3; 8 positions match TRBD1. CDR3 length: 16 amino acids. The V gene's germline CDR1 is SGHVS and CDR2 FQNEAQ. Trimming removed 1 base from V and 2 bases from J; junction bases left unmatched: 4. The CDR3 region is CASSLGVDRAGNTIYF. CDR3 in DNA: TGTGCCAGCAGCTTAGGGGTGGACAGGGCTGGAAACACCATATATTTT.

The chain employs TRBV9 and TRBJ2-1, with D unresolved. V was clipped by 4 bases and J by 0 bases, with 11 bases between them. The CDR3 contains 15 residues. CDR1 and CDR2 from the germline V gene are SGDLS and YYNGEE. The CDR3 reads CASSPRKGSYNEQFF. The CDR3 DNA sequence: TGTGCCAGCAGCCCCCGGAAGGGCTCCTACAATGAGCAGTTCTTC.

The chain has TRBV10-3 and TRBJ1-1, with 8 bases that match TRBD1. The CDR3 extends over 15 amino acids. After removal of 0 bases from V and 6 bases from J, the junction contained 6 bases not matched to a gene. Germline V gives CDR1 ENHRY, CDR2 SYGVKD. The CDR3 spells CAISESTGVGSEAFF. The CDR3 coding sequence is TGTGCCATCAGTGAGTCGACAGGGGTGGGGTCTGAAGCTTTCTTT.

The chain combines TRBV5-1 with TRBJ1-1; no clear D gene. Per germline, CDR1 SGHRS and CDR2 YFSETQ. The CDR3 runs to 13 residues. Trimming pared 2 bases from V and 1 base from J, leaving 6 bases between. CDR3 sequence (DNA): TGCGCCAGCAGCTTCCGGACGAACACTGAAGCTTTCTTT. It yields the protein CASSFRTNTEAFF. Complete variable domain (other parts from reference TRBV5-1 and TRBJ1-1): KAGVTQTPRYLIKTRGQQVTLSCSPISGHRSVSWYQQTPGQGLQFLFEYFSETQRNKGNFPGRFSGRQFSNSRSEMNVSTLELGDSALYLCASSFRTNTEAFFGQGTRLTVV.

This sequence joins TRBV6-5 and TRBJ1-2; no clear D gene. CDR1 is MNHEY and CDR2 is SVGAGI in the germline V gene. V was clipped by 3 bases and J by 7 bases, with 15 bases between them. The CDR3 is 14 residues long. The CDR3 reads CASSYGRSLGGYTF. CDR3 in DNA: TGTGCCAGCAGTTATGGCAGGAGCCTAGGTGGCTACACCTTC.

This chain connects TRBV11-2 to TRBJ1-2; tentative D call: TRBD1 (6 bases). The CDR3 has 14 residues. V was cut by 2 bases and J by 5 bases, with 12 bases left in between. Germline V gene sequence: CDR1 SGHAT, CDR2 FQNNGV. This CDR3 reads CASSLTYRDYGYTF. The CDR3 DNA reads TGTGCCAGCAGCTTAACCTACAGGGATTATGGCTACACCTTC.

The chain employs TRBV6-4 and TRBJ1-6, with unresolved D. Trimming cost V 3 bases and J 9 bases, with 9 bases left between them. The CDR3 consists of 13 residues. CDR1 and CDR2 from the germline V gene are MRHNA and SNTAGT. The DNA of the CDR3 is TGTGCCAGCAGTGATGGTAGTTCTTCACCCCTCCACTTT. Protein sequence: CASSDGSSSPLHF.

The chain uses TRBV30 and TRBJ2-3; the D is unclear. The CDR3 consists of 12 residues. Germline V gives CDR1 GTSNPN, CDR2 SVGIG (reference sequence). The V end lost 2 bases, the J end lost 3 bases, and 6 bases lay between the germline ends. The CDR3 sequence: CAWSMVTDTQYF. In DNA form, the CDR3 reads TGTGCCTGGAGTATGGTAACAGATACGCAGTATTTT.

V is TRBV25-1 and J is TRBJ2-2, with D maybe TRBD2 (6 bases). The CDR3 totals 16 residues. Germline values: CDR1 MGHDK, CDR2 SYGVNS. The V and J ends lost 6 bases and 6 bases respectively, with 20 bases between them. CDR3 sequence: CASSAFGGWSPGELFF. CDR3 DNA sequence: TGTGCCAGCAGCGCCTTCGGGGGTTGGTCTCCCGGGGAGCTGTTTTTT. Based on the CDR3 plus reference TRBV25-1 and TRBJ2-2, the full variable domain is EADIYQTPRYLVIGTGKKITLECSQTMGHDKMYWYQQDPGMELHLIHYSYGVNSTEKGDLSSESTVSRIRTEHFPLTLESARPSHTSQYLCASSAFGGWSPGELFFGEGSRLTVL.

The V call is TRBV5-6, the J call TRBJ2-5, with 7 bases lining up with TRBD2. In germline, CDR1 is SGHDT, CDR2 YYEEEE. The J segment lost 14 bases and the V segment lost 3 bases, leaving 7 bases of the junction unmatched. There are 11 residues in the CDR3. CDR3 loop: CASSSGLDHYF. DNA of the CDR3: TGTGCCAGCAGCTCCGGACTAGATCACTACTTC.

The CDR3 spells CASSVALQGAGDTQYF. Written as DNA, the CDR3 is TGTGCCAGCAGCGTAGCTCTCCAGGGAGCAGGAGATACGCAGTATTTT. The chain is built from TRBV9 and TRBJ2-3; D tentatively reads TRBD1 or TRBD2 (5 bases each). This CDR3 region has 16 residues. Germline V CDR1 and CDR2: SGDLS, YYNGEE. V was cut by 0 bases and J by 5 bases, with 16 bases left in between.

V gene TRBV24-1 combines with J gene TRBJ2-6, with D unclear. The CDR3 loop spans 13 amino acids. Germline values: CDR1 KGHDR, CDR2 SFDVKD. V lost 7 bases and J lost 0, with 3 bases in between. CDR3 sequence: CATSHSGANVLTF. The CDR3 DNA follows: TGTGCCACCAGCCACTCTGGGGCCAACGTCCTGACTTTC.

V and J are TRBV24-1 and TRBJ2-1, with D perhaps assigned TRBD1 or TRBD2 (5 bases each). Trimming stripped 6 bases from V and 6 bases from J, with 20 bases between. Germline V gene sequence: CDR1 KGHDR, CDR2 SFDVKD. This CDR3 spans 16 amino acids. The CDR3 sequence is CATSTPSPGTANEQFF. The DNA for the CDR3 is TGTGCCACCAGTACCCCATCTCCCGGGACCGCCAATGAGCAGTTCTTC.

The chain joins TRBV5-1 to TRBJ2-3; D is undetermined. CDR1 and CDR2 from the germline V gene are SGHRS and YFSETQ. The CDR3 runs 14 residues. V was pared by 1 base and J by 2 bases, with 8 bases between. The CDR3 spells CASSLSSITDTQYF. CDR3 in DNA: TGCGCCAGCAGCTTGAGCTCGATCACAGATACGCAGTATTTT.

The chain recombines TRBV12-3 or TRBV12-4 with TRBJ2-7; no clear D gene. This CDR3 is 11 amino acids long. V was clipped by 5 bases and J by 2 bases, with 4 bases between them. The CDR3 DNA reads TGTGCCAGCAGTCATACCTACGAGCAGTACTTC. Translation gives CASSHTYEQYF.

The sample holds a few counts of this clone. The chain couples TRBV5-6 to TRBJ2-5; D might be TRBD1 or TRBD2, each matching 6 bases. The CDR3 is 17 amino acids. CDR1 and CDR2 (germline): SGHDT, YYEEEE. The germline V and J ends were trimmed by 0 bases and 1 base, with 16 bases remaining between them. CDR3 region: CASSLAFGGEIQETQYF. The CDR3, as DNA: TGTGCCAGCAGCTTGGCCTTCGGGGGCGAAATCCAAGAGACCCAGTACTTC.

Here the CDR3 reads CASGLVSLGDRVREGNQPQHF. For the CDR3, the DNA is TGTGCTAGTGGTTTGGTTTCCCTAGGAGACAGGGTTCGGGAGGGCAATCAGCCCCAGCATTTT. The gene calls are TRBV12-5 and TRBJ1-5; 7 bases fit TRBD1. The germline CDR1 and CDR2 sequences are LGHNT and FRNRAP. There are 21 residues in the CDR3. After removal of 0 bases from V and 2 bases from J, the junction contained 19 bases not matched to a gene.